This TCR beta chain was identified in a study of cytomegalovirus exposure and HLA in healthy donors. Notes on the study in general: Later analysis placed DRB1 highest and HLA-C lowest in TCR association rates, which differed by HLA locus. Excluded were some V segments that proved indistinguishable, including TRBV6-2 and TRBV6-3.

Concerning this clone: Its matching antigen is unknown.

Germline V gene sequence: CDR1 MDHEN, CDR2 SYDVKM. Deletions cut 8 bases from V and 10 bases from J, with 15 bases between. The CDR3 consists of 13 residues. Primers for the PCR totalled 60 Vbeta and 13 Jbeta. In the original analysis: The count from a later analysis was roughly 80 million unique TCR beta chains, approximately 9.9 million of them shared. The repertoire was sequenced with immunoSEQ multiplex PCR; TCRdb's copy has only in-frame clones and lacks some. V, J and clone size were drawn from that table, and D and trimming were deduced from the DNA. The sample contains about 130,000 clones, roughly 78% of which appear only once.

The sample consisted of PBMCs. This receptor was identified in a male donor in good health and CMV-seronegative. The chain combines TRBV28 with TRBJ1-6, with a tentative D call TRBD1 (6 bases). The CDR3 DNA reads as TGTGCCAGCTGCGACAGGATGGGATCACCCCTCCACTTT. This codes for CASCDRMGSPLHF.